Sequencing of this T cell receptor beta chain was carried out in a study of CD8+CD57+ T cells in acquired aplastic anemia (dated by TCRdb to the late 2010s). Broadly, across the study: DNA extracted from sorted CD4+ and CD8+ cells had a mean of about 3.3 ug, with a range of about 0.19 to 27.4 ug. A CD8+CD57+ expansion meant a frequency higher than the mean frequency seen in healthy subjects. Overall results and qualifications from the work: Twenty-nine CD8+ CDR3 sequences were found to be shared between patients and controls, but these sequences appeared to be highly expressed in patients and within the immunodominant clones of the patients. CD8+ Simpson's diversity did not differ significantly between patients and healthy controls (P=0.060).

This clonotype came up a few times. No cognate antigen has been identified for it. No clone much larger than this one lies a single base away; base qualities are absent. From cysteine to phenylalanine, the CDR3 is 12 amino acids long. Only the CDR3 portion is preserved as DNA: 36 bases, with reading frame beginning at the first base. The germline V gene (reference sequence) sets CDR1 to GTSNPN and CDR2 to SVGIG. V is pruned by 8 bases and J by 3 bases, leaving 3 bases of the junction without a gene match. The patients picked for sequencing were ones in whom flow cytometry had shown an expansion of CD8+CD57+ cells. Severe acquired aplastic anemia was diagnosed in all patients according to International Study of Aplastic Anemia and Agranulocytosis and Camitta criteria. At the time blood was sampled, none of the patients had received any therapy. TCR repertoires of sorted CD4+ and CD8+ blood T cells from severe aplastic anemia patients and healthy subjects were deep-sequenced in the study. In the USA, patient enrollment took place under clinicaltrials.gov protocols 00001620, 01623167, 00001397, 00071045, 00081523 and 00961064. Ficoll-Paque density gradient centrifugation was used to isolate peripheral blood mononuclear cells. Before DNA extraction, CD4+ and CD8+ T cells were sorted with FACS or magnetic beads.

Genomic DNA served as template for TCR beta VDJ combination and CDR3 sequence profiling. An Illumina HiSeq 2000 was used for TCR repertoire sequencing. In the paper's pipeline: Repertoires were assessed using TRBV/TRBJ rearrangement plots, CDR3 size and DJ length profiles, and Simpson's diversity index. The immunodominant clone was defined as the most abundant DNA sequence in deep sequencing data. CDR3 amino acid sequences were checked for sharing between subjects and were compared against published repertoires and the VDJdb database. TCRdb reworked the public reads: Q25 trimming with fastp, MiXCR clone assembly, productive beta chains retained. Rows are unified per CDR3 protein, each entry keeping the most common DNA and genes. The V and J calls reflect TCRdb's pipeline rather than the authors' work. The table for this sample lists about 160,000 distinct CDR3 sequences; roughly 48% of them were counted only once. The ten biggest clones cover approximately 3% of the sample.

This TCR was sampled from a human donor with aplastic anemia. The chain was built from TRBV30 and TRBJ2-7; TRBD1 fits 11 bases in the junction. Input material: sorted CD4+, CD8+, or CD8+CD57+ T cells (not recorded which) from PBMCs. The encoded CDR3 is CARGQGGYEQYF. The DNA sequence follows: TGTGCCAGGGGACAGGGGGGCTACGAGCAGTACTTC.